The T cell receptor (beta chain) described here comes from a study of blood T cell repertoires in COVID-19. Turning to the study itself: The samples span acute and convalescent COVID-19 from the United States, Italy and Spain.

This clone was seen a single time. Authors' methods: Nucleated cell counts were estimated from reference gene primer amplification. Using immunoSEQ multiplex PCR, the repertoire was profiled, and TCRdb retains in-frame clones only, with some absent. The V and J calls and clone size were taken over from that table, and D and trimming were inferred from the DNA. The table shows about 200,000 clones, with approximately 83% occurring only once. Germline assignment: CDR1 MNHEY and CDR2 SVGAGI. Trimming shortened V by 10 bases and J by 5 bases, and 14 bases separated the two germline ends. The CDR3 loop spans 12 amino acids.

This chain uses TRBV6-5 with TRBJ1-2, with D possibly being TRBD1 (5 bases). The sequence came from a man aged 55 to 69 with acute or convalescent COVID-19. Sequencing was performed on peripheral blood. The CDR3 protein is CAISRQTYGYTF. CDR3 bases: TGTGCCATTTCAAGACAGACGTATGGCTACACCTTC.